This TCR beta chain was captured in a study of blood T cell repertoires in COVID-19. Study-level background: Acute and convalescent COVID-19 samples came from the United States, Italy and Spain. Nucleic acid was either cDNA or gDNA, and it came from T cells, B-cell-depleted T cells, or PBMCs.

Clones were sequenced by immunoSEQ multiplex PCR, and TCRdb holds only the in-frame ones, with some missing. Seen here are roughly 280,000 clones, about 85% observed once, and the top ten hold under 5%. With 6 bases clipped from V and 8 bases from J, the junction kept 10 bases outside the gene matches. Germline CDR1 reads MDHEN; CDR2 reads SYDVKM. The CDR3 is 14 residues long. The chain combines TRBV28 with TRBJ2-1; TRBD1 agrees at 7 bases. The receptor was derived from a man between 60 and 75 years old with acute or convalescent COVID-19. The specimen was peripheral blood. In nucleotides, the CDR3 is TGTGCCAGCAGACCCGACAGGGAAAAGGATGAGCAGTTCTTC. Amino acids: CASRPDREKDEQFF. The complete variable domain, with remaining parts taken from reference TRBV28 and TRBJ2-1, reads DVKVTQSSRYLVKRTGEKVFLECVQDMDHENMFWYRQDPGLGLRLIYFSYDVKMKEKGDIPEGYSVSREKKERFSLILESASTNQTSMYLCASRPDREKDEQFFGPGTRLTVL.